The 29 T cell receptor beta chains reported below all come from one sample, sequenced in a study of identical twins. TCRdb called the 5' RACE reads again in MiXCR, with one record for every CDR3 protein. The sample lists some 300,000 distinct CDR3 sequences; 9% to 15% were seen once. The same data also went into a second study, on yellow fever vaccine responses in identical twins.

The material sequenced was CD8+ T cells sorted from blood. These receptors all come from a woman between 18 and 30 years old in good health.

This chain links TRBV7-8 with TRBJ2-3; the D call may be TRBD1 or TRBD2 (6 bases each). Germline CDR1 reads SGHVS; CDR2 reads FQNEAQ. The CDR3 spans 15 residues. The V end was cut by 1 base, the J end by 6 bases, with 14 bases between. The DNA of the CDR3 is TGTGCCAGCAGCTTAGGGGGGGCTCCTCGGGATACGCAGTATTTT. Translation gives CASSLGGAPRDTQYF.

There are a few counts of this clonotype. V usage is TRBV5-1 and J usage is TRBJ1-1, with D maybe TRBD1 (6 bases). Between the trimmed V and J ends, which lost 4 bases and 0 bases, there was a span of 19 bases. Germline CDR1 is SGHRS and CDR2 is YFSETQ. CDR3 length equals 17 residues. In nucleotides, the CDR3 is TGCGCCAGCAGCCCCGACCCACAGGGCCTATTGAACACTGAAGCTTTCTTT. Translation gives CASSPDPQGLLNTEAFF.

This chain links TRBV6-1 with TRBJ2-7; 11 nucleotides match TRBD2. Germline-derived CDR1 and CDR2 are MNHNS and SASEGT. The CDR3 runs 17 residues. The V and J ends lost 5 bases and 3 bases, in that order; junction bases with no gene match: 12. The CDR3: CASSPGRVAGGGYEQYF. DNA for the CDR3: TGTGCCAGCAGTCCTGGTAGGGTAGCGGGAGGGGGCTACGAGCAGTACTTC.

The chain carries TRBV11-2 and TRBJ2-7; D may be TRBD1 or TRBD2 (5 bases each). The germline CDR1 and CDR2 sequences are SGHAT and FQNNGV. The CDR3 consists of 14 residues. Trimming took 5 bases from V and 2 from J, leaving 13 bases between them. The CDR3 loop reads CASSTRDGTYEQYF. CDR3 coding DNA: TGTGCCAGCAGCACTCGGGACGGAACCTACGAGCAGTACTTC.

J is TRBJ1-1 and V is TRBV27, with D perhaps matching TRBD1 (6 bases). CDR1 and CDR2 (germline): MNHEY, SMNVEV (reference sequence). CDR3 size: 14 residues. Trimming cost V 6 bases and J 7 bases, with 18 bases left between them. The CDR3 loop is CASSHTGQGHEAFF. For the CDR3, the DNA is TGTGCCAGCAGCCATACAGGGCAAGGACATGAAGCTTTCTTT.

The chain employs TRBV7-9 and TRBJ2-3; TRBD1 agrees at 8 bases. The V segment lost 5 bases and the J segment 6 bases; nucleotides outside the gene matches: 16. CDR1 SEHNR and CDR2 FQNEAQ come from the germline V gene (reference sequence). The CDR3 is 17 amino acids. CDR3 loop: CASSPRWTGPTVDTQYF. For the CDR3, the DNA is TGTGCCAGCAGCCCTCGTTGGACAGGGCCCACCGTGGATACGCAGTATTTT.

This clonotype was detected only a few times. V and J are TRBV29-1 and TRBJ2-1, with D perhaps being TRBD1 or TRBD2 (6 bases each). Germline loops: CDR1 SQVTM, CDR2 ANQGSEA. This CDR3 contains 13 residues. Trimming pared 2 bases from V and 3 bases from J, leaving 8 bases between. The CDR3 sequence is CSVERGDYNEQFF. In DNA, the CDR3 is TGCAGCGTTGAAAGGGGGGACTACAATGAGCAGTTCTTC.

This clonotype was observed at least ten times. The V call is TRBV29-1, the J call TRBJ2-1; 15 bases map to TRBD2. V was pared by 4 bases and J by 3 bases, with 7 bases of the junction left unmatched. Germline V CDR1 and CDR2: SQVTM, ANQGSEA. The CDR3 has 17 residues. DNA of the CDR3: TGCAGCGTTGTTGGGACTAGCGGGAGGTCGTACTACAATGAGCAGTTCTTC. Encoded protein: CSVVGTSGRSYYNEQFF.

The chain uses TRBV19 and TRBJ2-1; tentative D call: TRBD2 (6 bases). Trimming stripped 11 bases from V and 0 bases from J, with 14 bases between. The germline CDR1 and CDR2 sequences are LNHDA and SQIVND (reference sequence). This CDR3 is built from 14 residues. The CDR3 reads CASSASSSYNEQFF. As DNA, the CDR3 is TGTGCCTCTAGCGCTTCGAGCTCCTACAATGAGCAGTTCTTC.

This sequence joins TRBV14 and TRBJ2-7, with TRBD2 as a possible D gene (6 bases). The CDR3 totals 16 residues. The germline gives CDR1 SGHDN, CDR2 FVKESK. Between the trimmed V and J ends, which lost 1 base and 2 bases, there was a span of 15 bases. The CDR3 reads CASSQVGGIIPYEQYF. DNA for the CDR3: TGTGCCAGCAGCCAAGTCGGGGGTATAATACCCTACGAGCAGTACTTC.

This clonotype appeared a few times. The chain links TRBV15 to TRBJ2-1; 9 nucleotides align to TRBD2. Trimming took 0 bases from V and 4 from J; bases not matched to a gene: 10. The CDR3 spans 18 residues. From germline, CDR1 is LNHNV and CDR2 YYDKDF (reference sequence). This CDR3 reads CATSREGREGQGYNEQFF. CDR3 coding DNA: TGTGCCACCAGCAGAGAAGGGCGGGAGGGCCAAGGGTACAATGAGCAGTTCTTC.

The table lists this clonotype with a few counts. The chain carries TRBV20-1 and TRBJ2-2; 8 nucleotides line up with TRBD2. V dropped 2 bases and J dropped 3; count of bases not matched to a gene: 11. This CDR3 has 17 amino acids. In germline, CDR1 is DFQATT, CDR2 SNEGSKA (reference sequence). CDR3 DNA sequence: TGCAGTGCTAGATCCCCACCGGGACTAGACCACACCGGGGAGCTGTTTTTT. Translation gives CSARSPPGLDHTGELFF.

The CDR3 sequence: CASSLGIGTGGTGYGYTF. CDR3 in DNA: TGTGCCAGCAGTTTGGGGATTGGGACAGGGGGCACAGGCTATGGCTACACCTTC. The rearrangement joins TRBV28 to TRBJ1-2; 12 nucleotides agree with TRBD1. CDR3 length: 18 residues. The junction had 12 bases not matched to a gene; V was cut back by 3 bases and J by 4 bases. Germline V gene sequence: CDR1 MDHEN, CDR2 SYDVKM.

This clonotype turned up a few times. The genes are TRBV4-1 and TRBJ2-7; no definite D call. V was cut by 0 bases and J by 1 base, with 7 bases left in between. The CDR3 sequence is 14 residues long. Germline V gene sequence: CDR1 MGHRA, CDR2 YSYEKL. The CDR3: CASSQDLPSYEQYF. In nucleotides, the CDR3 is TGCGCCAGCAGCCAAGATTTGCCATCCTACGAGCAGTACTTC.

This clonotype was observed at least ten times. This chain uses TRBV10-2 with TRBJ2-5, with 10 bases identical to TRBD2. The CDR3 spans 16 residues. In germline, CDR1 is WSHSY, CDR2 SAAADI. Trimming cost V 5 bases and J 3 bases; bases outside gene matches: 9. The CDR3 DNA reads TGCGCCAGCAGTCCAGCCCTTCTAGCGGGGGAAGAGACCCAGTACTTC. Protein: CASSPALLAGEETQYF.

The chain recombines TRBV9 with TRBJ1-1; D perhaps matches TRBD1 (6 bases). The CDR3 loop spans 12 amino acids. V lost 3 bases and J 6 bases, leaving 9 bases between the germline ends. Germline V gives CDR1 SGDLS, CDR2 YYNGEE. CDR3 nucleotides: TGTGCCAGCAGCGCTGGGGGCGCTGAAGCTTTCTTT. Translating it yields CASSAGGAEAFF.

With respect to this clonotype: The germline gene is not matched at one end of the junction; a read error may be the cause. V is TRBV20-1 and J is TRBJ2-1; D is uncertain. There are 18 residues in the CDR3. Germline V gene sequence: CDR1 DFQATT, CDR2 SNEGSKA (reference sequence). The CDR3 loop reads CCARDLMGSARDYNEQFF. CDR3 nucleotide sequence: TGCTGTGCTAGAGATCTTATGGGTTCGGCTAGGGACTACAATGAGCAGTTCTTC.

This clonotype was seen a handful of times. The V gene is TRBV4-1, the J gene TRBJ2-7; D might be TRBD1 (6 bases). With 0 bases removed from V and 7 bases from J, the gap between germline ends came to 13 bases. In germline, CDR1 is MGHRA, CDR2 YSYEKL. The CDR3 is made up of 14 amino acids. CDR3 sequence: CASSQEPGAWEQYF. The CDR3 DNA is TGCGCCAGCAGCCAAGAACCAGGGGCGTGGGAGCAGTACTTC.

The chain joins TRBV28 to TRBJ1-2; D perhaps matches TRBD1 (5 bases). The germline V gene has CDR1 MDHEN and CDR2 SYDVKM. The CDR3 covers 14 residues. V was clipped by 9 bases and J by 1 base, with 15 bases between them. The CDR3 region is CASERGGYNYGYTF. The CDR3 coding sequence is TGTGCCAGTGAAAGGGGCGGTTATAACTATGGCTACACCTTC.

This chain connects TRBV6-5 to TRBJ1-1, with D possibly matching TRBD1 (5 bases). This CDR3 region has 14 residues. V was cut by 0 bases and J by 5 bases, with 10 bases left in between. Germline values: CDR1 MNHEY, CDR2 SVGAGI. The CDR3, as DNA: TGTGCCAGCAGTTACTCGATCAGGGATACTGAAGCTTTCTTT. This sequence encodes CASSYSIRDTEAFF.

The table lists this clonotype with a few counts. The CDR3 coding sequence is TGTGCCAGCAGGGACAGGCCGAACACTGAAGCTTTCTTT. It is translated as CASRDRPNTEAFF. V gene TRBV28 combines with J gene TRBJ1-1; 7 bases map to TRBD1. After removal of 6 bases from V and 1 base from J, the junction contained 2 bases not matched to a gene. The CDR3 loop spans 13 amino acids. Germline V gene lookup returns CDR1 MDHEN and CDR2 SYDVKM.

The chain employs TRBV5-1 and TRBJ2-5; TRBD1 is a possible D gene (6 bases). V lost 4 bases, J lost 4 bases, and 17 bases lay in between. The germline gives CDR1 SGHRS, CDR2 YFSETQ. The length of the CDR3 is 15 residues. For the CDR3, the DNA is TGCGCCAGCAGCCCCCGAGGCGGCAGGGGAGAGACCCAGTACTTC. Translated, it gives CASSPRGGRGETQYF. Combining the CDR3 with reference TRBV5-1 and TRBJ2-5 gives the whole variable domain KAGVTQTPRYLIKTRGQQVTLSCSPISGHRSVSWYQQTPGQGLQFLFEYFSETQRNKGNFPGRFSGRQFSNSRSEMNVSTLELGDSALYLCASSPRGGRGETQYFGPGTRLLVL.

This clonotype was seen only a few times. The rearrangement joins TRBV10-3 to TRBJ2-1, with 11 bases matching TRBD2. V trimming: 3 bases; J trimming: 6 bases; junction bases outside the gene matches: 4. The CDR3 has 15 residues. Germline CDR1 ENHRY, CDR2 SYGVKD. The CDR3 nucleotides are TGTGCCATCAGTGATCTAGCGGGAGGCGGCAATGAGCAGTTCTTC. Translated: CAISDLAGGGNEQFF.

In DNA form, the CDR3 reads TGTGCCAGCAGCCAAGAGCAAGGGGGGACCGGGGAGCTGTTTTTT. Amino acids: CASSQEQGGTGELFF. The rearrangement links TRBV3-1 to TRBJ2-2; either TRBD1 or TRBD2 may supply D (6 bases each). The germline CDR1 and CDR2 sequences are LGHDT and YNNKEL (reference sequence). V lost 0 bases and J lost 5, with 10 bases in between. CDR3 length: 15 amino acids.

The rearrangement uses TRBV12-3 or TRBV12-4 and TRBJ2-1, with D perhaps TRBD1 or TRBD2 (5 bases each). V lost 7 bases and J lost 9, with 16 bases in between. CDR3 length: 13 residues. The DNA for the CDR3 is TGTGCCAGCACCAACGGGGCGATTGGTGAGCAGTTCTTC. It codes for CASTNGAIGEQFF.

This clonotype was detected only a few times. CDR3 residues: CAASGGSYEQYV. CDR3 DNA: TGTGCCGCCTCCGGGGGATCCTACGAGCAGTACGTC. The V gene is TRBV10-3, the J gene TRBJ2-7, with D perhaps matching TRBD2 (6 bases). Germline V gene data show CDR1 as ENHRY and CDR2 as SYGVKD. Trimming shortened V by 11 bases and J by 1 base, and 12 bases separated the two germline ends. The CDR3 covers 12 residues.

This clonotype was seen more than once but under ten times. The chain links TRBV4-1 to TRBJ2-1; 8 bases are a match to TRBD2. The CDR3 covers 16 residues. The V segment lost 4 bases and the J segment 8 bases; nucleotides outside the gene matches: 13. Germline V lookup: CDR1 MGHRA, CDR2 YSYEKL. This chain's CDR3 is CASSLPAGERLDEQFF. The CDR3 bases are TGCGCCAGCAGCCTCCCAGCGGGAGAGAGGTTAGATGAGCAGTTCTTC.

This clonotype was detected many times. The rearrangement joins TRBV5-1 to TRBJ2-5; no clear D gene. Germline V gives CDR1 SGHRS, CDR2 YFSETQ. This CDR3 region has 15 residues. V was clipped by 5 bases and J by 1 base, with 15 bases between them. The CDR3 loop is CASSYAPDSQETQYF. The CDR3 nucleotides read TGCGCCAGCAGTTACGCTCCGGATTCCCAAGAGACCCAGTACTTC.

This CDR3 reads CASSVDGGLAGGAIPYEQYF. The CDR3 DNA reads TGTGCCAGCAGCGTAGATGGGGGACTAGCGGGAGGAGCGATTCCCTACGAGCAGTACTTC. This chain uses TRBV9 with TRBJ2-7; 15 positions match TRBD2. Unmatched junction bases numbered 12, after V lost 0 bases and J lost 2 bases. The CDR3 has 20 residues. CDR1 and CDR2 from the germline V gene are SGDLS and YYNGEE.